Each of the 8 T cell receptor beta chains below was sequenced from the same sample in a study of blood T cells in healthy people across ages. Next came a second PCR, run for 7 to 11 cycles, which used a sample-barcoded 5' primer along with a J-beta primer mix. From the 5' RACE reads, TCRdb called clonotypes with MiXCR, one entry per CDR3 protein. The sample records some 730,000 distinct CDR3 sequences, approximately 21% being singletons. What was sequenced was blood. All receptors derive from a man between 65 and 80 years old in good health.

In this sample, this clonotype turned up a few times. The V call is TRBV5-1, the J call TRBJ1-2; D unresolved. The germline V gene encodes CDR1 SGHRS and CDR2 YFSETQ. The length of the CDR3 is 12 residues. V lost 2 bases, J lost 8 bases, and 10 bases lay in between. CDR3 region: CASSFTALGYTF. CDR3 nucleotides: TGCGCCAGCAGCTTCACAGCCCTCGGCTACACCTTC.

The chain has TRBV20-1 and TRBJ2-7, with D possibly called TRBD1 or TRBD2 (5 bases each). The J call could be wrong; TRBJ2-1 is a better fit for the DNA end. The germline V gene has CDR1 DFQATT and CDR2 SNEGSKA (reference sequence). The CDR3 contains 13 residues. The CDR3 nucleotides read TGCAGTGCTAGAAAGGGACGTCCCAATGAGCAGTTCTTC. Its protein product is CSARKGRPNEQFF.

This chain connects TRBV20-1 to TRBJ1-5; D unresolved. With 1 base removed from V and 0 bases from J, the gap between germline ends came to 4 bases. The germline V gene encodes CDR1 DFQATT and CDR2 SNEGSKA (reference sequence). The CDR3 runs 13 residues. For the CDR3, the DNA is TGCAGTGCTAGAGTCTTTAGCAATCAGCCCCAGCATTTT. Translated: CSARVFSNQPQHF.

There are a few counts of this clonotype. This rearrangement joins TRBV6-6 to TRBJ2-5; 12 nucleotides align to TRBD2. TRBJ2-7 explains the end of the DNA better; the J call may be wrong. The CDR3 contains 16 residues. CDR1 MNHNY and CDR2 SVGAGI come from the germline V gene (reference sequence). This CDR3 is CASSYLAGGPIYEQYV. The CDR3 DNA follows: TGTGCCAGCAGTTATCTAGCGGGAGGGCCGATCTACGAGCAGTACGTC.

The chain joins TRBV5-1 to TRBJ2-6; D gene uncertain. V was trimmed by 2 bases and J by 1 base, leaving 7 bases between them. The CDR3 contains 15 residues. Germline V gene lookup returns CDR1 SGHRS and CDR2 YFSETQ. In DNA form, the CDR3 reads TGCGCCAGCAGCTTTTACGTTTCTGGGGCCAACGTCCTGACTTTC. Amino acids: CASSFYVSGANVLTF.

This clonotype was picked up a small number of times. The CDR3 reads CATPSVATNEKLFF. CDR3 DNA sequence: TGTGCCACCCCGTCGGTAGCAACTAATGAAAAACTGTTTTTT. The chain couples TRBV21-1 to TRBJ1-4. TRBV21-1 is designated a pseudogene. The CDR3 is 14 residues long.

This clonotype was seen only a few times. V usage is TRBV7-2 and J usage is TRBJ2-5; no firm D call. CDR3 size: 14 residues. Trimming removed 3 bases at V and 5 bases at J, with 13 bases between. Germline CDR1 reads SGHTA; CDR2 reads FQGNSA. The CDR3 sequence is CASSFTSLRETQYF. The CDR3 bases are TGTGCCAGCAGCTTTACCAGCTTGCGGGAGACCCAGTACTTC.

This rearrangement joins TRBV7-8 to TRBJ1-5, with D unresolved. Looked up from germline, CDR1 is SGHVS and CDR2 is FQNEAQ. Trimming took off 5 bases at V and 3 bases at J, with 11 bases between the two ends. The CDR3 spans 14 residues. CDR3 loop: CASSPWTLNQPQHF. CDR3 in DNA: TGTGCCAGCAGCCCTTGGACCCTCAATCAGCCCCAGCATTTT.